These 4 T cell receptor beta chains originate from one sample sequenced in a study of T-cell memory formation after mild COVID-19. In TCRdb, the 5' RACE reads were re-called with MiXCR into one record per CDR3 protein. The sample consists of about 310,000 distinct CDR3 sequences, 15% to 20% of them appearing once. The sequenced sample was PBMCs or a T cell subset sorted from them (not recorded which). Receptors originate from a man younger than 35 who had mild COVID-19 (a few samples of this study predate the infection). Cell type and time point are not known.

The chain combines TRBV6-2 or TRBV6-3 with TRBJ2-2, with unresolved D. The CDR3 runs 15 residues. Germline V gene sequence: CDR1 MNHEY, CDR2 SVGEGT. Between the trimmed V and J ends, which lost 2 bases and 0 bases, there was a span of 7 bases. As DNA, the CDR3 is TGTGCCAGCAGTTACGTACAGTCGAACACCGGGGAGCTGTTTTTT. Residues: CASSYVQSNTGELFF.

V usage is TRBV6-5 and J usage is TRBJ2-5, with 8 bases that match TRBD1. V lost 4 bases to trimming and J lost 6 bases; unmatched junction nucleotides: 4. Germline CDR1 MNHEY, CDR2 SVGAGI. The CDR3 contains 13 residues. CDR3 DNA sequence: TGTGCCAGCAGTTGGACAGGGTCGAAGACCCAGTACTTC. It translates to CASSWTGSKTQYF.

The V gene is TRBV7-9, the J gene TRBJ1-2; TRBD1 might be the D (6 bases). This CDR3 is 17 amino acids long. V lost 6 bases, J lost 3 bases, and 23 bases lay in between. The germline V gene has CDR1 SEHNR and CDR2 FQNEAQ (reference sequence). The CDR3 nucleotides are TGTGCCAGCAGGGCCGGGACAATGAAAGATTTTTACTATGGCTACACCTTC. Its translation is CASRAGTMKDFYYGYTF.

This clonotype has at least ten counts. The chain uses TRBV28 and TRBJ2-7; D is unclear. The CDR3 sequence is 13 residues long. CDR1 and CDR2 (germline): MDHEN, SYDVKM. Trimming shortened V by 6 bases and J by 3 bases, and 12 bases separated the two germline ends. The CDR3 is CASRPSEIYEQYV. Here the CDR3 DNA reads TGTGCCAGCAGGCCGTCAGAAATCTACGAGCAGTACGTC.